The T cell receptor beta chain under discussion was sequenced for a study of identical twins. Broader study findings: Out-of-frame alpha sequences that twins shared showed excess low generation probability. Clonotypes of the beta chain that were abundant in cord blood carried fewer insertions (memory repertoires showed none). Weaker excess sharing between twins was seen in beta out-of-frame sequences.

Germline loops: CDR1 MNHNS, CDR2 SASEGT. The ends were cut back, 0 bases at V and 7 bases at J, with 13 bases in the middle. This CDR3 has 16 residues. MiXCR was run by TCRdb on the 5' RACE reads, yielding one entry per CDR3 protein. The sample has about 210,000 distinct CDR3 sequences, over 8% seen once. This clonotype was recorded at least ten times. Its antigen is undetermined. This chain joins TRBV6-1 and TRBJ1-6; possibly TRBD1 for D (5 bases). The source is a woman aged 18-29 years in good health. Sequencing was done on a sample of memory (CD45RO+) T cells sorted from blood. The CDR3 reads CASSEALGVFNSPLHF. The CDR3 region has the DNA TGTGCCAGCAGTGAAGCGCTGGGGGTTTTCAATTCACCCCTCCACTTT.